Reported below is one TCR beta chain. The data were obtained in a study of cytomegalovirus exposure and HLA in healthy donors. Assay used: immunoSEQ multiplex PCR; TCRdb lists only in-frame clones, some missing. The sample consists of around 400,000 clones, more than 80% of them appearing once. The J segment lost 2 bases and the V segment lost 4 bases, leaving 7 bases of the junction unmatched. The CDR3 is made up of 16 amino acids. Germline V lookup: CDR1 MGHRA, CDR2 YSYEKL. The sequence was collected from a woman younger than 35 in good health and CMV-seronegative. Sequenced material: PBMCs. V gene TRBV4-1 combines with J gene TRBJ2-5, with 10 bases identical to TRBD1. The CDR3 region is CASSLSQGQGQETQYF. DNA of the CDR3: TGCGCCAGCAGCCTCAGTCAGGGACAGGGGCAAGAGACCCAGTACTTC.